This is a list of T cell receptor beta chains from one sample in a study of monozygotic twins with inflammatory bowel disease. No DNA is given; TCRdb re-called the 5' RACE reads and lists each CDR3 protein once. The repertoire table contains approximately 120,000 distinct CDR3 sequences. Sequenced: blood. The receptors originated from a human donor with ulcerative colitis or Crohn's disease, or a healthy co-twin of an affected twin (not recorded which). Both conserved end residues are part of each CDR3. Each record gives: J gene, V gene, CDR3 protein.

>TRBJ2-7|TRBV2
CASLGPLSSYEQYF
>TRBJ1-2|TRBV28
CASSTSRAGYGYTF
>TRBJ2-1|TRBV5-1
CASSGASGVYNEQFF
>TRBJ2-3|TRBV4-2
CASSQGLAGEAPDTQYF
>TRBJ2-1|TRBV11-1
CASSFHFASGFDSSYNEQFF
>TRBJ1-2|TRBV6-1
CASSDLVLFSGYTF
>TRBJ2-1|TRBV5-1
CASSLGSVGQGYFYEQFF
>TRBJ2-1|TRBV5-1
CASSLDGSAINEQFF
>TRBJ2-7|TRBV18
CASSPRERGMGEQYF
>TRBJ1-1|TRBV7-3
CASSLTGGENTEAFF
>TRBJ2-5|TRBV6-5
CASSPLEETQYF